This TCR beta chain was sequenced in a study of blood T cell repertoires in COVID-19. About the study: PBMCs, B-cell-depleted T cells, or T cells provided the cDNA or gDNA that made up the material.

This CDR3 region has 11 residues. Germline CDR1 DFQATT, CDR2 SNEGSKA (reference sequence). Trimming removed 6 bases at V and 7 bases at J, with 12 bases between. Original data processing: Amplified reference gene primers provided the basis for estimating nucleated cell counts. TCRdb's table, derived via immunoSEQ multiplex PCR, lists solely in-frame clones and lacks some. V, J and clone size are taken as reported in that table, and D and trimming were inferred from the DNA itself. The sample has approximately 200,000 clones; 70% to 85% are singletons. This TCR came from a young woman with acute or convalescent COVID-19. V and J are TRBV20-1 and TRBJ1-1; D remains ambiguous. The sequencing sample was made of peripheral blood. CDR3 in amino acids: CSATGPVEAFF. The DNA for the CDR3 is TGCAGTGCCACCGGTCCGGTTGAAGCTTTCTTT.